The 20 T cell receptor beta chains below were found in one sample sequenced in a study of Ad26.COV2.S vaccination and SARS-CoV-2 variants. The protocol was immunoSEQ multiplex PCR, while the TCRdb copy is restricted to in-frame clones and leaves out a portion. The data show 85,000 to 95,000 clones, 82% seen once. The sample consisted of peripheral blood, taken after recovery from COVID-19. Receptors originate from a human donor who had recovered from COVID-19.

The chain recombines TRBV7-3 with TRBJ2-1, with D possibly TRBD2 on 5 matching bases. Trimming pared 1 base from V and 1 base from J, leaving 14 bases between. CDR1 SGHTA and CDR2 FQGTGA come from the germline V gene. The CDR3 is 17 amino acids. The CDR3 nucleotides are TGTGCCAGCAGCTTAAGCCCTACTGTAGCGTCCTACAATGAGCAGTTCTTC. It codes for CASSLSPTVASYNEQFF.

The chain links TRBV28 to TRBJ1-2; TRBD1 aligns across 8 bases. The length of the CDR3 is 16 residues. The trim removed 5 bases at V and 2 bases at J, leaving 10 bases unmatched. Germline CDR1 and CDR2: MDHEN and SYDVKM. The CDR3 sequence is CASSPLGTGGNYGYTF. The DNA of the CDR3 is TGTGCCAGCAGTCCCCTCGGCACAGGGGGGAACTATGGCTACACCTTC.

The chain recombines TRBV19 with TRBJ1-4, with D possibly matching TRBD1 (5 bases). V dropped 3 bases and J dropped 8 bases, with 13 bases sitting between them. Germline CDR1 and CDR2: LNHDA and SQIVND (reference sequence). This CDR3 has 14 residues. CDR3 sequence reads: CASSIQRGAEKLFF. CDR3 nucleotide sequence: TGTGCCAGTAGTATCCAGCGAGGGGCCGAAAAACTGTTTTTT. The full variable domain, rest sourced from reference TRBV19 and TRBJ1-4, is DGGITQSPKYLFRKEGQNVTLSCEQNLNHDAMYWYRQDPGQGLRLIYYSQIVNDFQKGDIAEGYSVSREKKESFPLTVTSAQKNPTAFYLCASSIQRGAEKLFFGSGTQLSVL.

This chain connects TRBV29-1 to TRBJ1-1; no firm D call. Per germline, CDR1 SQVTM and CDR2 ANQGSEA. This CDR3 is built from 13 residues. V lost 7 bases and J 1 base, leaving 13 bases between the germline ends. The CDR3 loop is CSAPGRKNTEAFF. In nucleotides, the CDR3 is TGCAGCGCCCCCGGACGGAAGAACACTGAAGCTTTCTTT. The entire variable domain, with the rest obtained from reference TRBV29-1 and TRBJ1-1, is as follows: SAVISQKPSRDICQRGTSLTIQCQVDSQVTMMFWYRQQPGQSLTLIATANQGSEATYESGFVIDKFPISRPNLTFSTLTVSNMSPEDSSIYLCSAPGRKNTEAFFGQGTRLTVV.

Points on this clone: Compared with germline, one end of the junction differs, possibly owing to a read error. V usage is TRBV6-1 and J usage is TRBJ1-2; D is unresolved. CDR3 length: 13 amino acids. Germline V lookup: CDR1 MNHNS, CDR2 SASEGT. CDR3 in DNA: TGTGCCACCAGTGACGGAACCCGCTATGGCTACACCTTC. As protein: CATSDGTRYGYTF.

V is TRBV3-1 (or the pseudogene TRBV3-2) and J is TRBJ2-7; TRBD2 is a possible D gene (5 bases). The CDR3 has 15 amino acids. Germline CDR1 LGHDT, CDR2 YNNKEL (reference sequence). Trimming left V 0 bases short and J 0 bases short, with 9 bases between. CDR3 region: CASSQDTLASYEQYF. Written as DNA, the CDR3 is TGTGCCAGCAGCCAAGATACTCTAGCCTCCTACGAGCAGTACTTC.

Here the CDR3 DNA reads TGTGCCTCCCAGACAGGGACGACGGACGGGGAGCTGTTTTTT. Translation: CASQTGTTDGELFF. This sequence joins TRBV10-3 and TRBJ2-2; 7 bases are a match to TRBD1. V gave up 11 bases and J gave up 7 bases; unmatched junction bases: 13. The CDR3 is 14 residues long. Germline V CDR1 and CDR2: ENHRY, SYGVKD.

The V and J genes are TRBV6-2 or TRBV6-3 and TRBJ1-1; D is unclear. Germline V gives CDR1 MNHEY, CDR2 SVGEGT. V gave up 0 bases and J gave up 7 bases, with 12 bases separating them. This CDR3 region has 14 residues. The CDR3 nucleotides read TGTGCCAGCAGTTACTCGAGTACGCTTTTTGAAGCTTTCTTT. It encodes CASSYSSTLFEAFF.

The chain recombines TRBV4-3 with TRBJ2-1; 7 nucleotides match TRBD2. The CDR3 runs 18 residues. V was clipped by 0 bases and J by 1 base; unmatched bases: 9. Germline V gene lookup returns CDR1 LGHNA and CDR2 YSLEER. The CDR3 here is CASSQDGAGLSSYNEQFF. The CDR3 DNA reads TGCGCCAGCAGCCAAGATGGAGCGGGACTATCATCCTACAATGAGCAGTTCTTC.

The CDR3 spells CASRGSSKNIQYF. CDR3 sequence (DNA): TGTGCCAGCAGGGGGTCTTCGAAAAACATTCAGTACTTC. This chain links TRBV3-1 (or the pseudogene TRBV3-2) with TRBJ2-4; no clear D. V was clipped by 6 bases and J by 4 bases, with 10 bases between them. This CDR3 is built from 13 residues. From germline, CDR1 is LGHDT and CDR2 YNNKEL (reference sequence).

There are a few counts of this clone. In DNA, the CDR3 is TGTGCCAGCAGCCCTAATCGACAGGGCGGGACTGAAGCTTTCTTT. It codes for CASSPNRQGGTEAFF. This chain uses TRBV14 with TRBJ1-1, with TRBD1 matching 7 bases. The CDR3 loop spans 15 amino acids. V lost 4 bases and J lost 5; bases outside the gene matches: 10. Germline loops: CDR1 SGHDN, CDR2 FVKESK.

V and J are TRBV7-8 and TRBJ1-3; 8 positions match TRBD1. Germline CDR1 SGHVS, CDR2 FQNEAQ. The CDR3 spans 14 residues. V lost 5 bases, J lost 2 bases, and 2 bases stayed unmatched. In nucleotides, the CDR3 is TGTGCCAGCAGCAAGGACAGGGCTGGAAACACCATATATTTT. Protein product: CASSKDRAGNTIYF.

The rearrangement joins TRBV27 to TRBJ2-7; 11 bases line up with TRBD1. Germline V gives CDR1 MNHEY, CDR2 SMNVEV (reference sequence). The length of the CDR3 is 15 residues. V lost 2 bases and J lost 6; bases outside the gene matches: 6. Here the CDR3 reads CASSLVRDRGSEQYF. In DNA form, the CDR3 reads TGTGCCAGCAGTTTAGTCAGGGACAGGGGGAGCGAGCAGTACTTC.

This chain connects TRBV29-1 to TRBJ1-1; the D gene is possibly TRBD1 (6 bases). V lost 5 bases and J 4 bases, leaving 14 bases between the germline ends. The length of the CDR3 is 13 residues. Germline V gene sequence: CDR1 SQVTM, CDR2 ANQGSEA. The CDR3 DNA reads as TGCAGCGTTTTACAGGGTGCGGGCACTGAAGCTTTCTTT. As protein: CSVLQGAGTEAFF.

The table lists this clone with a count of one. The CDR3 reads CATSDLPPSGRKDEQFF. In DNA, the CDR3 is TGTGCCACCAGTGATTTGCCTCCTAGCGGGAGAAAGGATGAGCAGTTCTTC. V usage is TRBV24-1 and J usage is TRBJ2-1; the match to TRBD2 covers 10 bases. V lost 0 bases to trimming and J lost 8 bases; unmatched junction nucleotides: 9. The CDR3 length is 17 residues. Germline lookup yields CDR1 KGHDR and CDR2 SFDVKD.

The rearrangement links TRBV4-2 to TRBJ2-3, with 9 bases fitting TRBD2. CDR3 length equals 18 residues. V was clipped by 0 bases and J by 5 bases; unmatched bases: 12. The germline CDR1 and CDR2 sequences are LGHNA and YNFKEQ. CDR3 protein: CASSQELLAGILRDTQYF. The DNA of the CDR3 is TGTGCCAGCAGCCAAGAATTACTAGCGGGCATCCTAAGAGATACGCAGTATTTT.

J is TRBJ1-2 and V is TRBV9, with D possibly matching TRBD1 (5 bases). The CDR3 spans 14 residues. Germline assignment: CDR1 SGDLS and CDR2 YYNGEE. The germline V and J ends were trimmed by 0 bases and 10 bases, with 16 bases remaining between them. CDR3 sequence: CASSVESGTPNYTF. Here the CDR3 DNA reads TGTGCCAGCAGCGTAGAGTCCGGGACGCCAAACTACACCTTC.

This clone was counted a single time. The rearrangement links TRBV28 to TRBJ2-3; D is unclear. This CDR3 spans 12 amino acids. Germline V lookup: CDR1 MDHEN, CDR2 SYDVKM. V lost 9 bases, J lost 0 bases, and 7 bases lay in between. The CDR3 coding sequence is TGTGCCAGTTCCGGGAGCACAGATACGCAGTATTTT. Amino acid sequence: CASSGSTDTQYF.

The rearrangement links TRBV13 to TRBJ2-1; 10 nucleotides line up with TRBD2. This CDR3 is 15 amino acids long. The V and J ends lost 5 bases and 7 bases, in that order; junction bases with no gene match: 8. Germline V gene lookup returns CDR1 PRHDT and CDR2 FYEKMQ (reference sequence). In DNA, the CDR3 is TGTGCCAGCAGCAAACTAGCGGGAAACCGAAATGAGCAGTTCTTC. Translation: CASSKLAGNRNEQFF.

The J gene is TRBJ1-5, the V gene TRBV2, with D possibly TRBD1 on 6 matching bases. This CDR3 has 18 residues. Trimming removed 6 bases at V and 0 bases at J, with 21 bases between. Germline lookup yields CDR1 SNHLY and CDR2 FYNNEI. The CDR3 DNA follows: TGTGCCAGCAGCACCACAGGGAAAGGAGGTTTTAGCAATCAGCCCCAGCATTTT. Translation gives CASSTTGKGGFSNQPQHF.